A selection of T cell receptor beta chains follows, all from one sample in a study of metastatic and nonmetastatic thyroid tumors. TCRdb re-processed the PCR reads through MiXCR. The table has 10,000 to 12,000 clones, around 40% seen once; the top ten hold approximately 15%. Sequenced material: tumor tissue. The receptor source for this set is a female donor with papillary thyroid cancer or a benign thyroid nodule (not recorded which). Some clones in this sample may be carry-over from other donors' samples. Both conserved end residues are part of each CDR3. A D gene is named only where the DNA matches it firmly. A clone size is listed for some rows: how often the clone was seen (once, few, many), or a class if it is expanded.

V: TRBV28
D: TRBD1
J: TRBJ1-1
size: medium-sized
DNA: TGTGCCAGCAGTCGCGACAGGGTTAACACTGAAGCTTTCTTT
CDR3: CASSRDRVNTEAFF

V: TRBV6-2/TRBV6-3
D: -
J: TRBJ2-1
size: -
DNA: TGTGCCAGCAGCTTCGGACAGAGTTGGAATGAGCAGTTCTTC
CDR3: CASSFGQSWNEQFF

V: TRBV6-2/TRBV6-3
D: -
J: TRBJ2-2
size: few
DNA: TGTGCCAGCACTACATTTACCACCGGGGAGCTGTTTTTT
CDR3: CASTTFTTGELFF

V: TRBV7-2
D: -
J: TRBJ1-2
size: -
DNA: TGTGCCAGCAGCGGTTCAGGGTGGTATGGCTACACCTTC
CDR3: CASSGSGWYGYTF

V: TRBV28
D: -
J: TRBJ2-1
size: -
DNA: TGTGCCAGCACCCAGGGTTATTCCTACAATGAGCAGTTCTTC
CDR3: CASTQGYSYNEQFF

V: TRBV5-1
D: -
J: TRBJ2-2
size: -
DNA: TGCGCCAGCAGCTTGGGCGGTCTGGGTACCGGGGAGCTGTTTTTT
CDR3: CASSLGGLGTGELFF

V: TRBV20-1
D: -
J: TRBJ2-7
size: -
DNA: TGCAGTGCCGGGGGGCGGGACGAGCAGTACTTC
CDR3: CSAGGRDEQYF

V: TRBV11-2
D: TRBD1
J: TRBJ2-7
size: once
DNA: TGTGCCAGCAGCTTCCCGGGACAGGGGGCTTGGGAGCAGTACTTC
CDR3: CASSFPGQGAWEQYF

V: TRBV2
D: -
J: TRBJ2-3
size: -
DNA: TGTGCCAGCTCCCTCGGAGGGGGTAGGGCAGATACGCAGTATTTT
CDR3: CASSLGGGRADTQYF

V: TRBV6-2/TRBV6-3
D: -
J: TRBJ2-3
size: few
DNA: TGTGCCCCAGAGGGTCCAACAGATACGCAGTATTTT
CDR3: CAPEGPTDTQYF

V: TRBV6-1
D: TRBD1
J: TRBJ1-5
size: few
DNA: TGTGCCAGCAGTCAGACAGGGATGGGGGTTAGCAATCAGCCCCAGCATTTT
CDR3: CASSQTGMGVSNQPQHF

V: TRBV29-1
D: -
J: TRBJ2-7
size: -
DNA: TGCAGCGAGACCGGGGATTGGTACGAGCAGTACTTC
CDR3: CSETGDWYEQYF

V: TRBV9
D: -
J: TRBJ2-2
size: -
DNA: TGTGCCAGCAGCTCTGGAAGTAGGAGGGACACCGGGGAGCTGTTTTTT
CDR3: CASSSGSRRDTGELFF

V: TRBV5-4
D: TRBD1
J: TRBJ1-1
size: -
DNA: TGTGCCAGCAGCTTCTTAGCGGGACAGGGTTCCACTGAAGCTTTCTTT
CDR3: CASSFLAGQGSTEAFF

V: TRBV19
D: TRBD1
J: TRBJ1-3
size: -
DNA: TGTGCCAGTAGTATGTTCGGAGGGGGCGCTTTTGGAAACACCATATATTTT
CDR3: CASSMFGGGAFGNTIYF

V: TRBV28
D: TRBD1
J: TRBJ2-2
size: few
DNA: TGTGCCAGCACCAAAGACAGGGGGTGGTCCGGGGAGCCGTTTTTT
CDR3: CASTKDRGWSGEPFF

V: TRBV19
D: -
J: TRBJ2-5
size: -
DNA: TGTGCCAGTAGTCCGCCAGGGGCGGGGACCCAGTACTTC
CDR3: CASSPPGAGTQYF

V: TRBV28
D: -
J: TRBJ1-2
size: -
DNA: TGTGCCAGCAGACTAACCGGGCCACAGGGATATGGCTACACCTTC
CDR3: CASRLTGPQGYGYTF

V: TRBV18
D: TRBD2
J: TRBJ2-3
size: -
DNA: TGTGCCAGCTCACCTTTTGCGGGGGGCACAGATACGCAGTATTTT
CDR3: CASSPFAGGTDTQYF

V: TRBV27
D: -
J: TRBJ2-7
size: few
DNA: TGTGCCAGCAAGGAGATGGGGAACTACGAGCAGTACTTC
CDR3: CASKEMGNYEQYF

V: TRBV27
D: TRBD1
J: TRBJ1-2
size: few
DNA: TGTGCCAGCAGTCCCGGGACAGGGAACTATGGCTACACCTTC
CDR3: CASSPGTGNYGYTF

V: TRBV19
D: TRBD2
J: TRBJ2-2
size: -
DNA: TGTGCCAGTAGTGCTCAACTAGCGACGGAGCTGTTTTTT
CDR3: CASSAQLATELFF

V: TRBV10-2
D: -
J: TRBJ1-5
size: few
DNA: TGCGCCAGCAGAGACGGCAATCAGCCCCAGCATTTT
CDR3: CASRDGNQPQHF

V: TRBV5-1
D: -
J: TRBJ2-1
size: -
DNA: TGCGCCAGCAGCTTGGGACTAGAGCGGAATGAGCAGTTCTTC
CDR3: CASSLGLERNEQFF

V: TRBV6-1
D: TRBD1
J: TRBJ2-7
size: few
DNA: TGTGCCAGCAGGGGGTGGGGACAGGGGGCCTACGAGCAGTACTTC
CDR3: CASRGWGQGAYEQYF

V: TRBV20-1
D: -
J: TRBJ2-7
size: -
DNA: TGCAGTGCTAGGGGCCAATCCTACGAGCAGTACTTC
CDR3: CSARGQSYEQYF

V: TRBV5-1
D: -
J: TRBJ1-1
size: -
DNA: TGCGCCAGCAGCCGACTCACAGGAGGGAACACTGAAGCTTTCTTT
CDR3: CASSRLTGGNTEAFF